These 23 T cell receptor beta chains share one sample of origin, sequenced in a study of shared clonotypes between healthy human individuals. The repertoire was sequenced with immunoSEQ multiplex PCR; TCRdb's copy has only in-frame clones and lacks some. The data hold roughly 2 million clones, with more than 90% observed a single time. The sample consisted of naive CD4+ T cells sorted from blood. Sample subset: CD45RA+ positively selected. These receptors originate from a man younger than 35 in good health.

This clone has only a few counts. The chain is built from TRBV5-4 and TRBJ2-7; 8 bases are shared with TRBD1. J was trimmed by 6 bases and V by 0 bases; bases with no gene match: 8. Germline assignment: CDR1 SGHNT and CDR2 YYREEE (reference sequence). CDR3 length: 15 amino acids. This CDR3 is CASSLVGRGRSEQYF. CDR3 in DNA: TGTGCCAGCAGCTTGGTCGGCAGGGGGCGGTCCGAGCAGTACTTC.

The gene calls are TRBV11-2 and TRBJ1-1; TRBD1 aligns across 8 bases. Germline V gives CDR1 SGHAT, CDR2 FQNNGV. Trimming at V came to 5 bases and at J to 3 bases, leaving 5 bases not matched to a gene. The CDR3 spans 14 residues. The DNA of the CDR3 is TGTGCCAGCAGCCCAGGGGGCGCGTACACTGAAGCTTTCTTT. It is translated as CASSPGGAYTEAFF.

CDR3 sequence: CASTLQNIQYF. CDR3 DNA sequence: TGTGCCAGCACTTTACAAAACATTCAGTACTTC. This chain uses TRBV25-1 with TRBJ2-4; unclear D gene. The CDR3 runs to 11 residues. Germline V gene lookup returns CDR1 MGHDK and CDR2 SYGVNS. Trimming stripped 7 bases from V and 5 bases from J, with 6 bases between.

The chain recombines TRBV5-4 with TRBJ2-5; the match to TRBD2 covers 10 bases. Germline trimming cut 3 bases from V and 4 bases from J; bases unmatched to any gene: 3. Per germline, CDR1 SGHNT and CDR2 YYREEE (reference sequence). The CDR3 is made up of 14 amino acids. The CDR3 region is CASSWSGRVETQYF. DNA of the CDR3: TGTGCCAGCAGCTGGAGCGGGAGGGTAGAGACCCAGTACTTC.

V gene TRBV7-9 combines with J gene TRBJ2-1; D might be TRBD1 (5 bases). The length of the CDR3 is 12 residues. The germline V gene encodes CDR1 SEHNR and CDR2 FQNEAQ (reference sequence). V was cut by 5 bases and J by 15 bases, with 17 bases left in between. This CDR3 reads CASSPNRRRLFF. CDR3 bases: TGTGCCAGCAGCCCTAACAGGCGAAGGCTGTTCTTC.

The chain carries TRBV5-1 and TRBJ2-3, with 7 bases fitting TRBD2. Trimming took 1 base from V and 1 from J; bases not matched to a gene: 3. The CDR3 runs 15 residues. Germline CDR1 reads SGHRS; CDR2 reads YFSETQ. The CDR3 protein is CASSLWEGRTDTQYF. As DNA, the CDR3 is TGCGCCAGCAGCTTGTGGGAGGGCCGCACAGATACGCAGTATTTT.

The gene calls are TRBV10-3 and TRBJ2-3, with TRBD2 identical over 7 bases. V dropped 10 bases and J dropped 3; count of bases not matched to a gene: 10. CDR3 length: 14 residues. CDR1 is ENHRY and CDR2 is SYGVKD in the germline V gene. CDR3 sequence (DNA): TGTGCCACTACAAGCGGGATAGAGACAGATACGCAGTATTTT. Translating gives CATTSGIETDTQYF.

This chain's CDR3 is CASSLTPVYTF. The CDR3 coding sequence is TGTGCCAGCAGCTTAACCCCTGTCTACACCTTC. The chain is built from TRBV7-9 and TRBJ1-2; D gene unclear. Germline V gene lookup returns CDR1 SEHNR and CDR2 FQNEAQ (reference sequence). This CDR3 is 11 amino acids long. The V and J ends lost 2 bases and 10 bases respectively, with 8 bases between them.

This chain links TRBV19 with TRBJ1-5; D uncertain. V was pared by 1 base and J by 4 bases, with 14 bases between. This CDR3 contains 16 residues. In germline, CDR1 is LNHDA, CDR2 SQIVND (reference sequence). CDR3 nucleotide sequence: TGTGCCAGTAGTATAGGGCTCACCGTCGGGAATCAGCCCCAGCATTTT. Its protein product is CASSIGLTVGNQPQHF.

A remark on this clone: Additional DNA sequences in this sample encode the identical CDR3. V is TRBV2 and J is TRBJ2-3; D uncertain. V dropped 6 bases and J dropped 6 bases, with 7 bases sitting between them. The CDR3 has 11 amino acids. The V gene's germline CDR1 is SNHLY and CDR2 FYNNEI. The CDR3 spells CASRITDTQYF. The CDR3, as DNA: TGTGCCAGCAGGATCACGGATACGCAGTATTTT.

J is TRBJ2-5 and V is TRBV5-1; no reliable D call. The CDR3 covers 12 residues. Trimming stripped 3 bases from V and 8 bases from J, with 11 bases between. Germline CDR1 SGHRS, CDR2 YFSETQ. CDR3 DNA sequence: TGCGCCAGCAGCTCGGAACCCAGAACCCAGTACTTC. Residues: CASSSEPRTQYF.

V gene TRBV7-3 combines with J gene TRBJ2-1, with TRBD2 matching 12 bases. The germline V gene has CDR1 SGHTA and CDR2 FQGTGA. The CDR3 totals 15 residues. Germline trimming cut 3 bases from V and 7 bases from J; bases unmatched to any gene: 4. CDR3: CASSFGLAGRNEQFF. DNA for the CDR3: TGTGCCAGCAGCTTCGGACTAGCGGGGAGGAATGAGCAGTTCTTC.

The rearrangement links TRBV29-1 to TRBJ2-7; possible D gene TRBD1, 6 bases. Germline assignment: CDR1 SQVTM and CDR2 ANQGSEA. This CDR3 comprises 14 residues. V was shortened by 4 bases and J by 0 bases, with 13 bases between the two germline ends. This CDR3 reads CSVGQGQSSYEQYF. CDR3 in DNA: TGCAGCGTTGGGCAGGGACAAAGCTCCTACGAGCAGTACTTC.

The CDR3 coding sequence is TGTGCCAGTGAACTTATGGGACAGGGGGCCGGGGAGCTGTTTTTT. Its protein product is CASELMGQGAGELFF. V gene TRBV6-1 combines with J gene TRBJ2-2; 11 bases fit TRBD1. Germline V gives CDR1 MNHNS, CDR2 SASEGT. There are 15 residues in the CDR3. V lost 9 bases and J lost 6; bases outside the gene matches: 9.

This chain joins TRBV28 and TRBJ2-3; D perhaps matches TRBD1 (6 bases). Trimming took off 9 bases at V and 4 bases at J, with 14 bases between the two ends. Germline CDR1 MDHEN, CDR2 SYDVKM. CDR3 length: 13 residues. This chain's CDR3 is CASTWGPADTQYF. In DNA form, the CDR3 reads TGTGCCAGTACGTGGGGGCCTGCAGATACGCAGTATTTT.

CDR3 in DNA: TGTGCCAGCAGCCAAGACCCTTTGGACAGGCCCTATGGCTACACCTTC. It codes for CASSQDPLDRPYGYTF. The chain recombines TRBV14 with TRBJ1-2, with TRBD1 matching 7 bases. There are 16 residues in the CDR3. Germline loops: CDR1 SGHDN, CDR2 FVKESK. V lost 0 bases and J lost 4; bases outside the gene matches: 8.

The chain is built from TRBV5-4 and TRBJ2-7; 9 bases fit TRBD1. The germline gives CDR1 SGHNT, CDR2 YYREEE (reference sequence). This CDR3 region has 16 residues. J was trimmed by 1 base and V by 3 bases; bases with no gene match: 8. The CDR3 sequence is CASSSQGALFSYEQYF. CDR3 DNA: TGTGCCAGCAGCTCACAGGGGGCTCTTTTTTCCTACGAGCAGTACTTC.

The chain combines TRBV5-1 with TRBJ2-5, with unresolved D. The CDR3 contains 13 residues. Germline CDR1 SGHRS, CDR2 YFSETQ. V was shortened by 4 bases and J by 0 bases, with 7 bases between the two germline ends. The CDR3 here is CASSQVNQETQYF. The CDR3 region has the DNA TGCGCCAGCAGCCAAGTCAACCAAGAGACCCAGTACTTC. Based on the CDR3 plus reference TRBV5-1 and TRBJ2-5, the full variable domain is KAGVTQTPRYLIKTRGQQVTLSCSPISGHRSVSWYQQTPGQGLQFLFEYFSETQRNKGNFPGRFSGRQFSNSRSEMNVSTLELGDSALYLCASSQVNQETQYFGPGTRLLVL.

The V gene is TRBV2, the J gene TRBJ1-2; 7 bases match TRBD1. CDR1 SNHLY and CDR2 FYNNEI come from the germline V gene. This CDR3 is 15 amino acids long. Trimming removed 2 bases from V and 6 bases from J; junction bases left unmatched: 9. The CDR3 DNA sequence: TGTGCCAGCAGTGAACAAGGTACAGGGGCTCATGGCTACACCTTC. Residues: CASSEQGTGAHGYTF. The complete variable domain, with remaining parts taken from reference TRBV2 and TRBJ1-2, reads EPEVTQTPSHQVTQMGQEVILRCVPISNHLYFYWYRQILGQKVEFLVSFYNNEISEKSEIFDDQFSVERPDGSNFTLKIRSTKLEDSAMYFCASSEQGTGAHGYTFGSGTRLTVV.

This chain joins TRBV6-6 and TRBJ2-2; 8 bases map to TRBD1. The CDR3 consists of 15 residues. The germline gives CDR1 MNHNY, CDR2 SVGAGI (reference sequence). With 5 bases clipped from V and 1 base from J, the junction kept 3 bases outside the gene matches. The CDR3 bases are TGTGCCAGCAGTGGGACAGGAAGGAACACCGGGGAGCTGTTTTTT. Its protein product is CASSGTGRNTGELFF.

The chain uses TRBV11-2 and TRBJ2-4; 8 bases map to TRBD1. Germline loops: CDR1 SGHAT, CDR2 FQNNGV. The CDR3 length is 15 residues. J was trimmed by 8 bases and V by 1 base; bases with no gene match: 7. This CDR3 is CASSLGDRSIDIQYF. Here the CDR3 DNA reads TGTGCCAGCAGCTTAGGGGACAGGTCAATAGACATTCAGTACTTC.

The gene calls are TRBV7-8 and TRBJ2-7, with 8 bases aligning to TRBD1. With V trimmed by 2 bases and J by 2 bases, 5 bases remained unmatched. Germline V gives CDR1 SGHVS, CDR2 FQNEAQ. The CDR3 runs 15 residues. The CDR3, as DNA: TGTGCCAGCAGCTTAAGGGTGACAGGGGCCTACGAGCAGTACTTC. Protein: CASSLRVTGAYEQYF. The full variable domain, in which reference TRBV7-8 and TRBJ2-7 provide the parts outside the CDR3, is GAGVSQSPRYKVAKRGQDVALRCDPISGHVSLFWYQQALGQGPEFLTYFQNEAQLDKSGLPSDRFFAERPEGSVSTLKIQRTQQEDSAVYLCASSLRVTGAYEQYFGPGTRLTVT.

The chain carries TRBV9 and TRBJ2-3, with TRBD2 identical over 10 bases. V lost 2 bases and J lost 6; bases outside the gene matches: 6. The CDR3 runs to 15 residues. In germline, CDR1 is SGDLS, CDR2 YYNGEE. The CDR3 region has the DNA TGTGCCAGCAGCGTTCTAGCGGGGGTTGACGATACGCAGTATTTT. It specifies CASSVLAGVDDTQYF.